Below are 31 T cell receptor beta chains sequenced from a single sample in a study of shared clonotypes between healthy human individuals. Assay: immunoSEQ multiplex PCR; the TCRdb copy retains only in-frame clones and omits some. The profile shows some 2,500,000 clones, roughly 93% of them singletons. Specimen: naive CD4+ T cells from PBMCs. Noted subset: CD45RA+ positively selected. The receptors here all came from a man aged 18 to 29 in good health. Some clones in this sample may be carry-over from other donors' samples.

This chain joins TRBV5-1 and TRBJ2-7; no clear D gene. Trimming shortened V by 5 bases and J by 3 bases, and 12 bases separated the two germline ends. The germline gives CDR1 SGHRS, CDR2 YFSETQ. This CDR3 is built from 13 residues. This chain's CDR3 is CASSPDLNYEQYF. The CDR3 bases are TGCGCCAGCAGTCCCGACTTAAACTACGAGCAGTACTTC.

As DNA, the CDR3 is TGTGCCAGCTGTACGGGACAGATGTTTACCGGGGAGCTGTTTTTT. Translating it yields CASCTGQMFTGELFF. The V call is TRBV28, the J call TRBJ2-2; 7 bases align to TRBD1. The V gene's germline CDR1 is MDHEN and CDR2 SYDVKM. V lost 8 bases, J lost 5 bases, and 11 bases stayed unmatched. The CDR3 is made up of 15 amino acids.

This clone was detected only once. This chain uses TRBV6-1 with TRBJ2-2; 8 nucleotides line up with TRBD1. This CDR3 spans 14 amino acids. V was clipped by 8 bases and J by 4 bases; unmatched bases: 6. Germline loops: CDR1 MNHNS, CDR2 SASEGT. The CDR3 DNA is TGTGCCAGCGCCGTCAGGGGGCTCACCGGGGAGCTGTTTTTT. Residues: CASAVRGLTGELFF.

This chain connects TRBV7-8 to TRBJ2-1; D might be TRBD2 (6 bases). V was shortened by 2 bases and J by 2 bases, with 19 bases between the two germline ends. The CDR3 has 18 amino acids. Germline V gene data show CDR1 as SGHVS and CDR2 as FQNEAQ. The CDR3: CASSLRSSEVRPYNEQFF. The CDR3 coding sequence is TGTGCCAGCAGCTTACGGTCTAGCGAGGTGCGTCCCTACAATGAGCAGTTCTTC.

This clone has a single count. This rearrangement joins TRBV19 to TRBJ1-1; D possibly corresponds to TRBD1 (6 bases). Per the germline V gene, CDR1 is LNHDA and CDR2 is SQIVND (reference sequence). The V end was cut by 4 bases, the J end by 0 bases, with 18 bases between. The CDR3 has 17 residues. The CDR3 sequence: CASSTRHMGALNTEAFF. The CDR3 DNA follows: TGTGCCAGTAGTACCCGACACATGGGGGCGTTGAACACTGAAGCTTTCTTT.

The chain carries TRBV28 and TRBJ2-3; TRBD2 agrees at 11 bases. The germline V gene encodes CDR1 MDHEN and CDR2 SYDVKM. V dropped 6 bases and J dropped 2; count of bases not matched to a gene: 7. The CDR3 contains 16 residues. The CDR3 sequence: CASSSQGLAVTDTQYF. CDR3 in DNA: TGTGCCAGCAGCAGTCAGGGACTAGCGGTCACAGATACGCAGTATTTT.

The CDR3 spells CASSVEGNGEQYF. The CDR3 DNA sequence: TGTGCCAGCAGCGTGGAGGGGAACGGGGAGCAGTACTTC. The chain recombines TRBV9 with TRBJ2-7; tentatively, D is TRBD2 (6 bases). With 2 bases removed from V and 7 bases from J, the gap between germline ends came to 13 bases. The CDR3 loop spans 13 amino acids. The germline gives CDR1 SGDLS, CDR2 YYNGEE.

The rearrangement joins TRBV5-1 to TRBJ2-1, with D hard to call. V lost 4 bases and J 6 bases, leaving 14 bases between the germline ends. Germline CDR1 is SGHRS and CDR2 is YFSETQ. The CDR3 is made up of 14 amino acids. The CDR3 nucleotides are TGCGCCAGCAGCCGCAGTCCCCCGGGCAATGAGCAGTTCTTC. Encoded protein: CASSRSPPGNEQFF.

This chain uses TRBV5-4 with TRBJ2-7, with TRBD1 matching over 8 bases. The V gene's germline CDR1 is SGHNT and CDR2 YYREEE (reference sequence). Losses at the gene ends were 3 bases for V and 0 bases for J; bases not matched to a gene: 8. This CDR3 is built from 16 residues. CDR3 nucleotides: TGTGCCAGCAGCTCCGGGACAGGCCCTCGCTCCTACGAGCAGTACTTC. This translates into CASSSGTGPRSYEQYF. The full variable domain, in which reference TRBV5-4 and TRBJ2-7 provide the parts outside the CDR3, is ETGVTQSPTHLIKTRGQQVTLRCSSQSGHNTVSWYQQALGQGPQFIFQYYREEENGRGNFPPRFSGLQFPNYSSELNVNALELDDSALYLCASSSGTGPRSYEQYFGPGTRLTVT.

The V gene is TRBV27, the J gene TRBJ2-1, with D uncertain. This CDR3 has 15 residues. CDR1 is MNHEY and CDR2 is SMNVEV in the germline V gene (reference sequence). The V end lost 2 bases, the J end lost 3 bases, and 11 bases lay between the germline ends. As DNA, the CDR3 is TGTGCCAGCAGTTTAGATCCAGCGATCTACAATGAGCAGTTCTTC. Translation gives CASSLDPAIYNEQFF.

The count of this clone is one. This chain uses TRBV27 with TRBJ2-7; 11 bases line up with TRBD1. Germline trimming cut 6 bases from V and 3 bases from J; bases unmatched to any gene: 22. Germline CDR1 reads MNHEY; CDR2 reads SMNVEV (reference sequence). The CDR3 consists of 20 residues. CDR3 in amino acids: CASSFFWRVGTGGGNYEQYF. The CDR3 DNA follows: TGTGCCAGCAGCTTCTTTTGGCGGGTTGGGACAGGGGGGGGAAACTACGAGCAGTACTTC.

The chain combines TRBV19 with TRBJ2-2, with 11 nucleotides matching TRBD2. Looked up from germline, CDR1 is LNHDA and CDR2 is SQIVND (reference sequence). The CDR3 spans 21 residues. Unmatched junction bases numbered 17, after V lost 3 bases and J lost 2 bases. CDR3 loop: CASSILTGRLAGGQNTGELFF. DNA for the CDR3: TGTGCCAGTAGTATTTTGACAGGCCGTCTAGCGGGAGGACAAAACACCGGGGAGCTGTTTTTT.

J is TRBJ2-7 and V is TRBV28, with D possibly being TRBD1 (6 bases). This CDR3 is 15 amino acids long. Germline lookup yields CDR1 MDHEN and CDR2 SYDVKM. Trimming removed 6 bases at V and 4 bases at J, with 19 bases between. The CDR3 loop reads CASSSIGGSGYEQYF. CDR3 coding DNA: TGTGCCAGCAGCTCAATTGGGGGCAGTGGATACGAGCAGTACTTC.

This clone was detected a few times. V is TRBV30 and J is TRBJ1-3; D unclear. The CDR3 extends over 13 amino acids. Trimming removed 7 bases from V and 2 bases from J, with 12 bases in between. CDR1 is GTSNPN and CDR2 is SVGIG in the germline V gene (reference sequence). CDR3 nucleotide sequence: TGTGCCTATTCGGACCAGCCTGGAAACACCATATATTTT. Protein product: CAYSDQPGNTIYF.

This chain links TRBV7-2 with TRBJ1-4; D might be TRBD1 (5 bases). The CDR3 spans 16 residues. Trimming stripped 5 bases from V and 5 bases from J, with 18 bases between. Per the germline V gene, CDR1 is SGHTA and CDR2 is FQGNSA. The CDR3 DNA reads TGTGCCAGCAGCCCCGTCGGGGCAGAACGAAATGAAAAACTGTTTTTT. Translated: CASSPVGAERNEKLFF. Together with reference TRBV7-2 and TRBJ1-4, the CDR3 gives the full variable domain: GAGVSQSPSNKVTEKGKDVELRCDPISGHTALYWYRQSLGQGLEFLIYFQGNSAPDKSGLPSDRFSAERTGGSVSTLTIQRTQQEDSAVYLCASSPVGAERNEKLFFGSGTQLSVL.

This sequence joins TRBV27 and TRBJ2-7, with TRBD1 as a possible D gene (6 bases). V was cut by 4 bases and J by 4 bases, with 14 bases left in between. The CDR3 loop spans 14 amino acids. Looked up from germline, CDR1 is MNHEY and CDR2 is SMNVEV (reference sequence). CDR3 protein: CASSSRKGDYEQYF. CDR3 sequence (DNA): TGTGCCAGCAGTTCCCGGAAGGGGGATTACGAGCAGTACTTC.

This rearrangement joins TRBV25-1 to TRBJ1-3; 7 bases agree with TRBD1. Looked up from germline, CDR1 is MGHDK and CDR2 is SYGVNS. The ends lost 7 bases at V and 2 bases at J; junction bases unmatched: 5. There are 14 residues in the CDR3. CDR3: CASTLTGPGNTIYF. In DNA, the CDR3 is TGTGCCAGCACCCTGACAGGGCCTGGAAACACCATATATTTT.

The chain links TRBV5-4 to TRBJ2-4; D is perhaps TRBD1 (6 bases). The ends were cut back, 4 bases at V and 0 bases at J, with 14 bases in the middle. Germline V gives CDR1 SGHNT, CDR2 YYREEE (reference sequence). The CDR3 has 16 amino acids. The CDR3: CASSTRQDLAKNIQYF. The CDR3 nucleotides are TGTGCCAGCAGCACCCGACAGGATTTAGCCAAAAACATTCAGTACTTC.

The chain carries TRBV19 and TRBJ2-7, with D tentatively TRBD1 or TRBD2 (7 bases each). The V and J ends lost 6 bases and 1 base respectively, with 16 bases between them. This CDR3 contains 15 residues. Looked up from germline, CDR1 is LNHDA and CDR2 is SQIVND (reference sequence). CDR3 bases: TGTGCCAGTAGGAAAACCAGGGGGGGGTCCTACGAGCAGTACTTC. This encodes CASRKTRGGSYEQYF.

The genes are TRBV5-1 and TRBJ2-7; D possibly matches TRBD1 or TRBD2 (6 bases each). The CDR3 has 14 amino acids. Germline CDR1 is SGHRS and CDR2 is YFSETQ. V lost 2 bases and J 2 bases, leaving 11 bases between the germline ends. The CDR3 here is CASSLGGPPYEQYF. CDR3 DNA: TGCGCCAGCAGCTTAGGGGGGCCCCCCTACGAGCAGTACTTC.

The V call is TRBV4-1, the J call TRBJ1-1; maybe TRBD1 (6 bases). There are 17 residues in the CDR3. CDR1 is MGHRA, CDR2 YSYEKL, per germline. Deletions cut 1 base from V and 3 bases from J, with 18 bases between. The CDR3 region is CASSQVRRVRGDTEAFF. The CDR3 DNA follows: TGCGCCAGCAGCCAAGTACGGCGGGTAAGGGGGGACACTGAAGCTTTCTTT.

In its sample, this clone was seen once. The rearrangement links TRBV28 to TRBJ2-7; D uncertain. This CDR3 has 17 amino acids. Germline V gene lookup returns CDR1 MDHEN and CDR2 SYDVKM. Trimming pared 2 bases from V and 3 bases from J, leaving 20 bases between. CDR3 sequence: CASSLGLGLTDVYEQYF. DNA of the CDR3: TGTGCCAGCAGTTTAGGGTTGGGGTTAACAGACGTCTACGAGCAGTACTTC.

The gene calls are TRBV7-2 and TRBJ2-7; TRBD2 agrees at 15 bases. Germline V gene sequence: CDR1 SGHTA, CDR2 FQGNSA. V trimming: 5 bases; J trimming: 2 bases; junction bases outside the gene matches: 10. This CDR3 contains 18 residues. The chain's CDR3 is CASSLGTSGRIVPYEQYF. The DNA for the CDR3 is TGTGCCAGCAGCCTCGGGACTAGCGGGAGGATAGTCCCCTACGAGCAGTACTTC.

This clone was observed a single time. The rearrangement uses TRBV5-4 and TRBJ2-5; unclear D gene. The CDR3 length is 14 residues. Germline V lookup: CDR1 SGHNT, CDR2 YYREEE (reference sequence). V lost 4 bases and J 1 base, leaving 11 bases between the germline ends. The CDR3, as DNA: TGTGCCAGCAGCCCCCTGGACGGCCAAGAGACCCAGTACTTC. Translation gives CASSPLDGQETQYF.

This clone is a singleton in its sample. CDR3: CASSLLAIPSGANVLTF. The CDR3 DNA follows: TGTGCCAGCAGTTTACTGGCAATACCCTCTGGGGCCAACGTCCTGACTTTC. The chain carries TRBV27 and TRBJ2-6, with no clear D. There are 17 residues in the CDR3. With 2 bases removed from V and 0 bases from J, the gap between germline ends came to 11 bases. From germline, CDR1 is MNHEY and CDR2 SMNVEV (reference sequence).

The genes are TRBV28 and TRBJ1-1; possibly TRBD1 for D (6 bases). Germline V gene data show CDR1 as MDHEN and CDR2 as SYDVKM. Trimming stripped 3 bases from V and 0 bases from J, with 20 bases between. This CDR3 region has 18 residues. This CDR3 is CASSFPSQGGSMNTEAFF. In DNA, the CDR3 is TGTGCCAGCAGTTTTCCCTCACAGGGAGGGAGCATGAACACTGAAGCTTTCTTT.

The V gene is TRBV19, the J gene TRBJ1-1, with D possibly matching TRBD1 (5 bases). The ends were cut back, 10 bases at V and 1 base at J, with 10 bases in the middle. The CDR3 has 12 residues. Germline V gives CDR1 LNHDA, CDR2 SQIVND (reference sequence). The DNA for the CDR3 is TGTGCCACACAGGTGGGGAACACTGAAGCTTTCTTT. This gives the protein CATQVGNTEAFF.

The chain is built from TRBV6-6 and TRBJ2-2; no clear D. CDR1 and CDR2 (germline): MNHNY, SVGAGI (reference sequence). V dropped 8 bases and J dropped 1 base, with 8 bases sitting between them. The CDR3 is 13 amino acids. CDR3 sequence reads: CASRTLNTGELFF. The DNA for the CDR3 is TGTGCCAGCCGGACGCTGAACACCGGGGAGCTGTTTTTT.

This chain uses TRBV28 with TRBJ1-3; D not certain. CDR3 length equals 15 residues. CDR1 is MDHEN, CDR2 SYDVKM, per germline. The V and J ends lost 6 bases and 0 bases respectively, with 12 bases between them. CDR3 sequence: CASSLTASSGNTIYF. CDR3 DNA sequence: TGTGCCAGCAGCCTTACAGCCTCCTCTGGAAACACCATATATTTT.

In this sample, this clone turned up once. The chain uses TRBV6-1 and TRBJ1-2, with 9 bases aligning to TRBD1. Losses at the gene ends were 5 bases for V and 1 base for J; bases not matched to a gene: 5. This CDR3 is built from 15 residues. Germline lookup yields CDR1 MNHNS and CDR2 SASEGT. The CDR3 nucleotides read TGTGCCAGCAGTCCGACAGGGGGTCGTAACTATGGCTACACCTTC. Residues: CASSPTGGRNYGYTF.

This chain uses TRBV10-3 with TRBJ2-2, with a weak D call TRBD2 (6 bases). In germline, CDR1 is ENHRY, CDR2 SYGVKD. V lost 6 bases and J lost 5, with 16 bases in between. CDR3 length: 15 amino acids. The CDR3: CAIRGLVGGTGELFF. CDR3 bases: TGTGCCATCAGGGGACTTGTGGGGGGAACCGGGGAGCTGTTTTTT.